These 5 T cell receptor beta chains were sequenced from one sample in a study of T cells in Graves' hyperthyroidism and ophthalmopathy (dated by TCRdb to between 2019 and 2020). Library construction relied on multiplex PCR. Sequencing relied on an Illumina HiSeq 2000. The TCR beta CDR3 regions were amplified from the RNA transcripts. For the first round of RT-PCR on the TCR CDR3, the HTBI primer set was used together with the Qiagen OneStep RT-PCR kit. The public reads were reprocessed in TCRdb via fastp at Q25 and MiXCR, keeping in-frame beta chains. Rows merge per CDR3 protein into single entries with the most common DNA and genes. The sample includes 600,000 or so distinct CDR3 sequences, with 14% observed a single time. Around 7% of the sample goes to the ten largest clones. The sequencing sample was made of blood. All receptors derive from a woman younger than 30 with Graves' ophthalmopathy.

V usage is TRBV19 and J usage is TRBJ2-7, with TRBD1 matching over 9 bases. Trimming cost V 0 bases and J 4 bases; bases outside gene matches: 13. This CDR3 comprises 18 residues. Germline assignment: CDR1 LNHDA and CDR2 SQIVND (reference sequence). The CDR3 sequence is CASSIDIPGTGYRYEQYF. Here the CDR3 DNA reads TGTGCCAGTAGTATAGATATCCCCGGGACAGGGTATCGATACGAGCAGTACTTC.

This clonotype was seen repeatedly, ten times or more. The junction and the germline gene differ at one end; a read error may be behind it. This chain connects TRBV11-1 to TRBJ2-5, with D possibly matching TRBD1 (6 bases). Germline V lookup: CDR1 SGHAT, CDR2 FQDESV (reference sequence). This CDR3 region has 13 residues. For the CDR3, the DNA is TGTGCCAGCAGCTCATACCGGACAGAGCCCCAGTACTTC. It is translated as CASSSYRTEPQYF.

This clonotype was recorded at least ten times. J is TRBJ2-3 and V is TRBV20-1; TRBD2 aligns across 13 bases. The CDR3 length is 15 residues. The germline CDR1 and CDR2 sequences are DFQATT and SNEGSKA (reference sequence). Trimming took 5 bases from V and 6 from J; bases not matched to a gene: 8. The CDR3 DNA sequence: TGCAGTGCTGAGGGACTAGCGGGATCTCGTGATACGCAGTATTTT. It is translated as CSAEGLAGSRDTQYF.

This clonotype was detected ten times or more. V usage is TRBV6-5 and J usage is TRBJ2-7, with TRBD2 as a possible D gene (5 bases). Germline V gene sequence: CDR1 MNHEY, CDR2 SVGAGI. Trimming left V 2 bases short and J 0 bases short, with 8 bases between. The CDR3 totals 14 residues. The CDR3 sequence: CASSYRRGSYEQYF. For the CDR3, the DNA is TGTGCCAGCAGTTACCGTCGGGGCTCCTACGAGCAGTACTTC.

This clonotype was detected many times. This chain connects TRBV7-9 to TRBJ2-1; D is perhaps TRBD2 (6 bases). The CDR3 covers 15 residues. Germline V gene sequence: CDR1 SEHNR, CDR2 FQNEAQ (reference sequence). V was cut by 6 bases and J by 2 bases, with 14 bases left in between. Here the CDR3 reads CASSPSGGAYNEQFF. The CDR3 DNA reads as TGTGCCAGCAGTCCGAGCGGAGGGGCCTACAATGAGCAGTTCTTC.